Listed here are 2 T cell receptor beta chains from one sample, sequenced in a study of CD8+CD57+ T cells in acquired aplastic anemia (dated by TCRdb to 2016 to 2018). This sample was sequenced with an Illumina HiSeq 2000. Profiling of TCR beta VDJ combinations and CDR3 sequences used genomic DNA as the template. The public reads were quality trimmed at Q25 with fastp and then assembled into clones with MiXCR by TCRdb, keeping productive beta chains. Every entry covers one CDR3 protein and lists the most common genes and DNA from its rows. A total of under 250,000 distinct CDR3 sequences appear in this sample, roughly 33% of them only once. The top ten constitute approximately 1.2% of the sample. The sample consisted of sorted CD4+, CD8+, or CD8+CD57+ T cells (not recorded which) from PBMCs. The receptor set was obtained from a human donor in good health, serving as a control.

The chain recombines TRBV2 with TRBJ1-6, with 8 nucleotides matching TRBD1. Germline V lookup: CDR1 SNHLY, CDR2 FYNNEI. The CDR3 spans 16 residues. The V and J ends lost 7 bases and 9 bases, in that order; junction bases with no gene match: 14. The CDR3 reads CASKATGVERSSPLHF. CDR3 coding DNA: TGTGCCAGCAAGGCGACAGGGGTTGAGCGTAGTTCACCCCTCCACTTT.

V and J are TRBV24-1 and TRBJ1-2; TRBD1 matches at 9 bases. CDR1 is KGHDR, CDR2 SFDVKD, per germline. Germline trimming cut 6 bases from V and 2 bases from J; bases unmatched to any gene: 6. There are 15 residues in the CDR3. The DNA of the CDR3 is TGTGCCACCAGTAGAGGGACAGGGACCAACTATGGCTACACCTTC. Residues: CATSRGTGTNYGYTF.